This T cell receptor (beta chain) emerged from a study of T cells after yellow fever vaccination. Background on the study: The SMART-Seq v4 Ultra Low Input method served to prepare the low-cell-number fractions.

Study conclusions and caveats: Repertoires sorted by FACS could include abundant clonotypes that are contaminants from the bulk population. Clones from primary vaccination mostly reappeared after the booster (around 96% CD4, under 90% CD8).

V was clipped by 5 bases and J by 8 bases; unmatched bases: 10. This CDR3 comprises 15 residues. Per the germline V gene, CDR1 is MNHEY and CDR2 is SMNVEV (reference sequence). By 5'RACE template switching, TCR cDNA was produced, with a universal primer site and UMIs added in the process. From the 5' RACE reads, TCRdb called clonotypes with MiXCR, one entry per CDR3 protein. The top ten hold roughly 17% of the sample, which has under 700,000 distinct CDR3 sequences, about a sixth seen once. Concerning this clonotype itself: Its antigen is as yet unknown.

The chain couples TRBV27 to TRBJ2-1, with 9 bases identical to TRBD2. The sample consisted of PBMCs, taken around 5 days after the first yellow fever vaccination. This TCR was recovered from a man aged 18 to 29 who received the YFV17D yellow fever vaccine. CDR3 sequence reads: CASSPEVAGAYEQFF. The CDR3 nucleotides are TGTGCCAGCAGTCCGGAGGTAGCGGGGGCTTATGAGCAGTTCTTC.